The clone carrying this T cell receptor beta chain has just one count. Its antigen is unidentified. This entry is derived from a study of T cells in Graves' hyperthyroidism and ophthalmopathy. Study-wide points: The model predicted ophthalmopathy a median approximately 6 months before onset. The majority of expanded thyroid clonotypes above 0.001 also appeared in blood.

Researchers took RNA transcripts and amplified the TCR beta CDR3 regions from them. Researchers ran a first-round RT-PCR on the TCR CDR3 using the HTBI primer set. TCRdb re-derived calls from the multiplex PCR reads in MiXCR, one entry per CDR3 protein. The sample carries approximately 870,000 distinct CDR3 sequences, around 39% recorded once. The CDR3 consists of 14 residues. The V and J ends lost 3 bases and 1 base respectively, with 9 bases between them. Germline V gene sequence: CDR1 SEHNR, CDR2 FQNEAQ (reference sequence). The sequencing sample was made of blood. The chain recombines TRBV7-9 with TRBJ2-5; D may correspond to TRBD1 or TRBD2 (5 bases each). This clonotype was obtained from a man aged 18 to 29 with Graves' hyperthyroidism. CDR3 amino acids: CASSFEGPQETQYF. The CDR3 DNA reads TGTGCCAGCAGCTTCGAGGGGCCCCAAGAGACCCAGTACTTC.